The next 28 T cell receptor beta chains were all read from a single sample in a study of T cells in tuberculosis. Clones were sequenced by immunoSEQ multiplex PCR, and TCRdb holds only the in-frame ones, with some missing. This table has some 25,000 clones, less than 97% appearing once. The source material was PBMCs. All receptors come from a donor between 10 and 35 years old with latent tuberculosis or without tuberculosis infection.

V and J are TRBV19 and TRBJ2-7; 8 nucleotides match TRBD1. This CDR3 is built from 16 residues. The V gene end was trimmed by 4 bases and the J gene end by 0 bases; junction bases not matched to a gene: 8. Germline V gene sequence: CDR1 LNHDA, CDR2 SQIVND (reference sequence). Here the CDR3 DNA reads TGTGCCAGTAGTACCCGACAGGGGAAGGGCTCCTACGAGCAGTACTTC. Amino acid sequence: CASSTRQGKGSYEQYF.

This clone appeared a single time. This chain links TRBV12-5 with TRBJ1-2; D may be TRBD1 (5 bases). Germline V CDR1 and CDR2: LGHNT, FRNRAP. There are 11 residues in the CDR3. Trimming stripped 4 bases from V and 8 bases from J, with 8 bases between. As DNA, the CDR3 is TGTGCTAGTGGTTGGGGCCCGGGCTACACCTTC. This codes for CASGWGPGYTF.

This chain joins TRBV2 and TRBJ2-5; 13 bases agree with TRBD2. The germline V gene has CDR1 SNHLY and CDR2 FYNNEI. V lost 8 bases to trimming and J lost 6 bases; unmatched junction nucleotides: 15. The length of the CDR3 is 17 residues. Here the CDR3 DNA reads TGTGCCAGCTACCGGGACAGGGGGACTAGCGGGGATCAGACCCAGTACTTC. It codes for CASYRDRGTSGDQTQYF.

The gene calls are TRBV4-1 and TRBJ2-3; 11 bases line up with TRBD2. Germline lookup yields CDR1 MGHRA and CDR2 YSYEKL. The ends lost 0 bases at V and 1 base at J; junction bases unmatched: 6. The length of the CDR3 is 18 residues. CDR3 nucleotides: TGCGCCAGCAGCCAAGAAAAGGGGGGACTAGCGGGCACAGATACGCAGTATTTT. The encoded protein is CASSQEKGGLAGTDTQYF.

The genes are TRBV2 and TRBJ2-3; no clear D gene. This CDR3 is 11 amino acids long. Looked up from germline, CDR1 is SNHLY and CDR2 is FYNNEI. V lost 8 bases and J lost 9, with 12 bases in between. The CDR3 sequence: CASFAYKTQYF. The CDR3 coding sequence is TGTGCCAGCTTCGCGTATAAGACGCAGTATTTT. The whole variable domain, filled in from reference TRBV2 and TRBJ2-3, reads EPEVTQTPSHQVTQMGQEVILRCVPISNHLYFYWYRQILGQKVEFLVSFYNNEISEKSEIFDDQFSVERPDGSNFTLKIRSTKLEDSAMYFCASFAYKTQYFGPGTRLTVL.

The V call is TRBV6-4, the J call TRBJ2-1; maybe TRBD1 (6 bases). The CDR3 length is 14 residues. The V gene lost 5 bases and the J gene lost 0 bases, with 8 bases spanning the gap. The V gene's germline CDR1 is MRHNA and CDR2 SNTAGT. The CDR3 sequence is CASSLGGSYNEQFF. The DNA for the CDR3 is TGTGCCAGCAGTCTAGGGGGCTCCTACAATGAGCAGTTCTTC.

The rearrangement joins TRBV27 to TRBJ1-2; 7 nucleotides agree with TRBD1. CDR1 MNHEY and CDR2 SMNVEV come from the germline V gene (reference sequence). The V segment lost 4 bases and the J segment 2 bases; nucleotides outside the gene matches: 4. The CDR3 length is 14 residues. CDR3 in amino acids: CASSSGQENYGYTF. Written as DNA, the CDR3 is TGTGCCAGCAGTTCCGGACAGGAGAACTATGGCTACACCTTC.

The rearrangement links TRBV10-3 to TRBJ2-2, with a tentative D call TRBD2 (6 bases). Trimming pared 6 bases from V and 1 base from J, leaving 9 bases between. This CDR3 region has 14 residues. The germline gives CDR1 ENHRY, CDR2 SYGVKD. CDR3 sequence (DNA): TGTGCCATCAGCGAGACTAGGAACACCGGGGAGCTGTTTTTT. Translated, it gives CAISETRNTGELFF.

This sequence joins TRBV25-1 and TRBJ2-1, with 14 bases fitting TRBD2. Per the germline V gene, CDR1 is MGHDK and CDR2 is SYGVNS. The J segment lost 6 bases and the V segment lost 5 bases, leaving 3 bases of the junction unmatched. The CDR3 has 15 residues. CDR3: CASSQTSGGANEQFF. The CDR3 nucleotides read TGTGCCAGCAGTCAGACTAGCGGGGGGGCCAATGAGCAGTTCTTC.

This chain links TRBV7-8 with TRBJ2-5; D might be TRBD1 (5 bases). Trimming removed 2 bases at V and 5 bases at J, with 15 bases between. Germline CDR1 and CDR2: SGHVS and FQNEAQ. This CDR3 spans 15 amino acids. CDR3 sequence (DNA): TGTGCCAGCAGCTTAAGGGCGACTTCAGGGGAGACCCAGTACTTC. Translation gives CASSLRATSGETQYF.

This rearrangement joins TRBV18 to TRBJ1-3; D remains ambiguous. Germline values: CDR1 KGHSH, CDR2 LQKENI. This CDR3 contains 14 residues. V lost 1 base, J lost 4 bases, and 8 bases lay in between. CDR3 sequence reads: CASSPQAAGNTIYF. The CDR3 DNA follows: TGTGCCAGCTCACCACAGGCGGCAGGAAACACCATATATTTT.

CDR3 protein: CASSFGGELDNEQFF. CDR3 DNA: TGTGCCAGCAGCTTTGGAGGGGAACTTGACAATGAGCAGTTCTTC. The V gene is TRBV7-2, the J gene TRBJ2-1, with D perhaps TRBD2 (6 bases). Trimming stripped 3 bases from V and 5 bases from J, with 14 bases between. Germline-derived CDR1 and CDR2 are SGHTA and FQGNSA. This CDR3 comprises 15 residues.

The chain has TRBV28 and TRBJ1-2; a weak D match, TRBD1 (5 bases). The V end was cut by 5 bases, the J end by 0 bases, with 16 bases between. This CDR3 has 16 amino acids. Germline values: CDR1 MDHEN, CDR2 SYDVKM. The CDR3 is CASSPIDRATNYGYTF. The CDR3 coding sequence is TGTGCCAGCAGTCCGATTGACAGAGCTACTAACTATGGCTACACCTTC.

This clone has only one observation. V usage is TRBV11-3 and J usage is TRBJ2-5; D may be TRBD1 (6 bases). Trimming removed 3 bases at V and 5 bases at J, with 10 bases between. CDR1 is SGHNT, CDR2 YENEEA, per germline. CDR3 size: 13 residues. The CDR3 spells CASSFRGTETQYF. Here the CDR3 DNA reads TGTGCCAGCAGCTTTAGGGGGACGGAGACCCAGTACTTC.

This chain uses TRBV10-1 with TRBJ1-1; 12 bases map to TRBD1. Germline trimming cut 6 bases from V and 4 bases from J; bases unmatched to any gene: 12. This CDR3 has 17 amino acids. Germline CDR1 and CDR2: WNHNN and SYGVQD (reference sequence). DNA of the CDR3: TGCGCCAGCAGCCCTGGGACAGGGGGCGTTTCAAGCACTGAAGCTTTCTTT. The encoded protein is CASSPGTGGVSSTEAFF.

V and J are TRBV7-9 and TRBJ2-2; TRBD2 matches 8 bases. V was pared by 3 bases and J by 1 base, with 1 base of the junction left unmatched. Germline assignment: CDR1 SEHNR and CDR2 FQNEAQ (reference sequence). The CDR3 sequence is 15 residues long. The DNA for the CDR3 is TGTGCCAGCAGCTTCAGCGGGGGGAACACCGGGGAGCTGTTTTTT. It translates to CASSFSGGNTGELFF.

This chain connects TRBV6-5 to TRBJ2-3, with 7 bases matching TRBD2. The V segment lost 8 bases and the J segment 6 bases; nucleotides outside the gene matches: 8. This CDR3 contains 13 residues. Germline V CDR1 and CDR2: MNHEY, SVGAGI. The CDR3 sequence is CASRRTGGDTQYF. The CDR3 DNA sequence: TGTGCCAGCCGACGGACCGGGGGGGATACGCAGTATTTT.

The chain couples TRBV6-5 to TRBJ2-2, with 7 nucleotides matching TRBD1. V was clipped by 6 bases and J by 1 base; unmatched bases: 5. The CDR3 sequence is 15 residues long. Germline-derived CDR1 and CDR2 are MNHEY and SVGAGI. The CDR3 nucleotides are TGTGCCAGCAGCCGGGGACAGAAGAACACCGGGGAGCTGTTTTTT. Protein product: CASSRGQKNTGELFF.

The CDR3 bases are TGTGCCAGTAGTCCAGGACAGGGCTATCTGGCCCAGTACTTC. It is translated as CASSPGQGYLAQYF. This rearrangement joins TRBV19 to TRBJ2-5; the match to TRBD1 covers 8 bases. V lost 5 bases, J lost 9 bases, and 11 bases stayed unmatched. Germline CDR1 reads LNHDA; CDR2 reads SQIVND (reference sequence). CDR3 length equals 14 residues.

The CDR3 sequence is CASSLRPGLGQETQYF. CDR3 nucleotide sequence: TGTGCCAGCAGCTTACGCCCCGGACTTGGCCAAGAGACCCAGTACTTC. The chain carries TRBV7-2 and TRBJ2-5; tentative D call: TRBD2 (5 bases). The CDR3 loop spans 16 amino acids. Trimming removed 2 bases at V and 1 base at J, with 14 bases between. The V gene's germline CDR1 is SGHTA and CDR2 FQGNSA.

The CDR3 protein is CASSEARTGGYEQYF. The CDR3 coding sequence is TGTGCCAGCAGTGAAGCGCGGACAGGGGGCTACGAGCAGTACTTC. The chain combines TRBV6-1 with TRBJ2-7, with 10 bases identical to TRBD1. This CDR3 has 15 amino acids. The trim removed 0 bases at V and 3 bases at J, leaving 2 bases unmatched. CDR1 is MNHNS, CDR2 SASEGT, per germline.

The V call is TRBV5-4, the J call TRBJ2-1; 15 bases match TRBD2. Germline V lookup: CDR1 SGHNT, CDR2 YYREEE (reference sequence). The CDR3 sequence is 17 residues long. Trimming took 0 bases from V and 9 from J; bases not matched to a gene: 7. CDR3 nucleotide sequence: TGTGCCAGCAGCTTGGGGCCCGGACTAGCGGGGGGGCGTGAGCAGTTCTTC. Translated: CASSLGPGLAGGREQFF.

The chain links TRBV6-5 to TRBJ1-3; tentatively, D is TRBD1 (5 bases). The CDR3 is 15 residues long. The germline V gene encodes CDR1 MNHEY and CDR2 SVGAGI. The V gene lost 5 bases and the J gene lost 0 bases, with 11 bases spanning the gap. The chain's CDR3 is CASSPTASSGNTIYF. CDR3 nucleotide sequence: TGTGCCAGCAGTCCGACAGCGAGCTCTGGAAACACCATATATTTT.

This clone has just one count. The chain carries TRBV21-1 and TRBJ2-6; TRBD1 is the table's D call, not checked against the DNA. TRBV21-1 is a recognized pseudogene. This CDR3 contains 18 residues. The DNA of the CDR3 is TGTGCCAGCAGCAAAGGGGGGACAGAAGACTCTGGGGCCAACGTCCTGACTTTC. The encoded protein is CASSKGGTEDSGANVLTF.

The chain carries TRBV18 and TRBJ2-1, with 7 bases matching TRBD2. The CDR3 has 15 residues. J gave up 4 bases and V 5 bases, and 8 bases lay outside the gene matches. Germline CDR1 is KGHSH and CDR2 is LQKENI. In DNA, the CDR3 is TGTGCCAGCTCAATCATTGGCGGGGGATACAATGAGCAGTTCTTC. Translating gives CASSIIGGGYNEQFF.

This chain uses TRBV12-5 with TRBJ2-3; tentatively, D is TRBD1 (6 bases). This CDR3 region has 18 residues. Germline V gene sequence: CDR1 LGHNT, CDR2 FRNRAP. V shed 7 bases and J shed 3 bases, with 26 bases lying between them. The CDR3 here is CASAPRFGRGPETDTQYF. Here the CDR3 DNA reads TGTGCTAGTGCCCCCCGTTTTGGCAGGGGACCTGAGACAGATACGCAGTATTTT.

V is TRBV4-1 and J is TRBJ1-4, with D perhaps matching TRBD1 (5 bases). The germline V gene encodes CDR1 MGHRA and CDR2 YSYEKL. There are 16 residues in the CDR3. V gave up 1 base and J gave up 4 bases, with 13 bases separating them. CDR3 amino acids: CASSQAPGLGNEKLFF. The DNA of the CDR3 is TGCGCCAGCAGCCAAGCCCCAGGGCTCGGTAATGAAAAACTGTTTTTT.

Here the CDR3 DNA reads TGTGCCAGCAGCTTAGGGTCCGGCAGGGGCAATCAGCCCCAGCATTTT. Translated: CASSLGSGRGNQPQHF. This chain uses TRBV7-8 with TRBJ1-5, with D possibly being TRBD1 (5 bases). The CDR3 has 16 amino acids. Trimming shortened V by 1 base and J by 2 bases, and 12 bases separated the two germline ends. Germline V gene data show CDR1 as SGHVS and CDR2 as FQNEAQ.